This T cell receptor beta chain was profiled in a study of CD8 T cells in ankylosing spondylitis. Regarding the study as a whole: The study looked at matched synovial fluid samples from ankylosing spondylitis patients. Disease-linked clones were reported to be significantly enriched there. A number of the motif variants had already been described in reactive arthritis synovial fluid and blood. In ankylosing spondylitis blood, a motif of seven to nine highly homologous TCR beta variants appeared characteristic.

For this clonotype: Its target is not known.

For TCR beta, libraries came from quantitative 5'-RACE with molecular barcodes. TCRdb independently ran MiXCR on the 5' RACE reads; one entry per CDR3 protein. The sample has about 340,000 distinct CDR3 sequences, roughly 14% seen once. The V gene end was trimmed by 2 bases and the J gene end by 9 bases; junction bases not matched to a gene: 7. CDR3 length: 15 residues. The germline gives CDR1 LGHDT, CDR2 YNNKEL (reference sequence). The sequencing input was blood, either unsorted or a sorted T cell fraction (not recorded which). This chain uses TRBV3-1 with TRBJ1-6; TRBD1 aligns across 7 bases. The receptor was isolated from a male donor with ankylosing spondylitis or in good health (not recorded which). The CDR3 DNA sequence: TGTGCCAGCAGCCAATTGACAGGGTCGGGTTCACCCCTCCACTTT. Translated, it gives CASSQLTGSGSPLHF.